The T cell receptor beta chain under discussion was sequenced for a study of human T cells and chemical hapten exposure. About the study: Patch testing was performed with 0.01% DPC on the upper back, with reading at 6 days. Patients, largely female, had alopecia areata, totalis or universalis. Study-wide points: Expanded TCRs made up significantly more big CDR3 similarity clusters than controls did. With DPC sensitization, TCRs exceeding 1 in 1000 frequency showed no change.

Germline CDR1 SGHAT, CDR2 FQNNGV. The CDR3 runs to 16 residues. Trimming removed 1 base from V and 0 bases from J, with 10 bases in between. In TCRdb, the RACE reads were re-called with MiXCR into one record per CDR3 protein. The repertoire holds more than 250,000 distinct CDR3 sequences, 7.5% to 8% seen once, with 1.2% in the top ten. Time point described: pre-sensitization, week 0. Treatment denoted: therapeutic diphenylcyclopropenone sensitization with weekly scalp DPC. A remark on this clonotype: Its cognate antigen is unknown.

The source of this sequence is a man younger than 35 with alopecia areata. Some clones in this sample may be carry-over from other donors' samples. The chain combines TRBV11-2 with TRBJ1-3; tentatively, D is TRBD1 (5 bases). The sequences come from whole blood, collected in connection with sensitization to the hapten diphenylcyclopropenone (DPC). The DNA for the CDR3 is TGTGCCAGCAGCTTAGTTTCCGGGGGCTCTGGAAACACCATATATTTT. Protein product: CASSLVSGGSGNTIYF.